This TCR beta chain was identified during a study of blood T cell repertoires in COVID-19. Study in general: Sites across the United States, Italy and Spain contributed samples from acute and convalescent COVID-19. T cells, B-cell-depleted T cells, or PBMCs provided the cDNA or gDNA that served as material.

How the authors handled the data: Cell counts per sample came from amplifying reference gene primers. The table came from immunoSEQ multiplex PCR; TCRdb's copy has only in-frame clones and leaves some out. V and J calls and clone size are given by that table; D and trimming were obtained from the DNA. The sample has fewer than 75,000 clones; roughly 80% are singletons. V shed 7 bases, J shed 2 bases, and the junction held 8 bases outside the gene matches. This CDR3 has 15 residues. The V gene's germline CDR1 is MDHEN and CDR2 SYDVKM. This receptor was identified in a human donor in a cohort sampled during active COVID-19. This chain uses TRBV28 with TRBJ2-1, with TRBD2 matching 7 bases. Sample: peripheral blood. The chain's CDR3 is CASNLWGGAYNEQFF. The CDR3 DNA sequence: TGTGCCAGCAACCTCTGGGGGGGGGCCTACAATGAGCAGTTCTTC.